This TCR beta chain was sequenced for a study of T-cell reconstitution after alpha-beta-depleted transplantation in children. In regard to this clonotype: Its cognate antigen is unknown.

The TCRbeta library incorporated unique molecular identifiers. TCRdb reprocessed the PCR reads with MiXCR, giving one entry per CDR3 protein. The data show 800,000 to 1,000,000 distinct CDR3 sequences, with 25% to 35% seen just once and more than 25% held by the top ten. Findings and limits, study-wide: The study reportedly traced alpha-beta T cells about two months after transplant to several hundred expanded graft clones. TCRbeta diversity was high at day 60 in some patients (a result of surviving recipient T cells and thymic progenitors). Counts and diversity of T cells one year after transplant came mostly from newly produced T cells.

The CDR3 consists of 16 residues. The germline V gene encodes CDR1 SEHNR and CDR2 FQNEAQ (reference sequence). Between the trimmed V and J ends, which lost 6 bases and 0 bases, there was a span of 12 bases. The origin of this receptor is a boy under two years old who had a stem cell transplant for SCID, so the T cells may come from the graft donor. Here the sequenced sample was PBMCs, mostly from graft donor cells, taken 360 days after TCRalphabeta/CD19-depleted stem cell transplant. The V gene is TRBV7-9, the J gene TRBJ1-6; D ambiguous. CDR3 bases: TGTGCCAGCAGTAAGATCAGGAGCTCCTATAATTCACCCCTCCACTTT. This encodes CASSKIRSSYNSPLHF. The entire variable domain, with the rest obtained from reference TRBV7-9 and TRBJ1-6, is as follows: DTGVSQNPRHKITKRGQNVTFRCDPISEHNRLYWYRQTLGQGPEFLTYFQNEAQLEKSRLLSDRFSAERPKGSFSTLEIQRTEQGDSAMYLCASSKIRSSYNSPLHFGNGTRLTVT.